Reported below is one T cell receptor beta chain. The antigen is not known. This specimen belongs to a study of monozygotic twins with inflammatory bowel disease. General study findings and limits: Especially with disease activity, IBD patients shared fewer clonotypes with others than healthy twins did. IBD-affected twins scored below their healthy co-twins in TCRbeta diversity (inverse Simpson). A single strong IBD-associated signal or clonotype was not supported by the findings.

TCRdb reanalyzed the 5' RACE reads, giving one entry per CDR3 protein sequence and no DNA. Its table records hundreds of thousands of distinct CDR3 sequences. This sequence was found in a human donor with ulcerative colitis or Crohn's disease, or a healthy co-twin of an affected twin (not recorded which). Input material: blood.

CDR3 residues: CASSLIPGYEQYF. The V call is TRBV27, the J call TRBJ2-7; TCRdb selects TRBD1, and the lack of DNA leaves this call unchecked. The CDR3 has 13 residues. Germline V gene data show CDR1 as MNHEY and CDR2 as SMNVEV (reference sequence).